These 3 T cell receptor beta chains originate from one sample sequenced in a study of blood T cell repertoires in COVID-19. Using immunoSEQ multiplex PCR, the repertoire was profiled, and TCRdb retains in-frame clones only, with some absent. The sample lists about 210,000 clones, around 90% seen once, with approximately 1.2% in the top ten. Sequenced material: peripheral blood. The receptors shown here come from a man aged 25-45 years with acute or convalescent COVID-19.

The gene calls are TRBV3-1 (or the pseudogene TRBV3-2) and TRBJ2-2, with 9 bases lining up with TRBD1. Germline V lookup: CDR1 LGHDT, CDR2 YNNKEL (reference sequence). The CDR3 runs 17 residues. With V trimmed by 2 bases and J by 4 bases, 8 bases remained unmatched. The CDR3: CASSQTGTGSATGELFF. CDR3 DNA: TGTGCCAGCAGCCAAACCGGGACAGGGTCGGCCACCGGGGAGCTGTTTTTT.

The chain combines TRBV5-1 with TRBJ2-7; TRBD2 aligns across 8 bases. The CDR3 is 14 amino acids. From germline, CDR1 is SGHRS and CDR2 YFSETQ. V was clipped by 4 bases and J by 2 bases; unmatched bases: 5. CDR3 sequence (DNA): TGCGCCAGCAGCGGCGGGGGGATCCCCTACGAGCAGTACTTC. This translates into CASSGGGIPYEQYF.

Here the CDR3 DNA reads TGTGCCAGTAGTATCCAGGGTTTAGGGCCCCAGCATTTT. This encodes CASSIQGLGPQHF. This sequence joins TRBV19 and TRBJ1-5, with TRBD1 as a possible D gene (5 bases). The CDR3 is 13 residues long. From germline, CDR1 is LNHDA and CDR2 SQIVND (reference sequence). The V and J ends lost 3 bases and 9 bases respectively, with 12 bases between them.